What follows is one T cell receptor beta chain and its context. Some clones are missing from TCRdb's copy, which holds only in-frame ones; the method was immunoSEQ multiplex PCR. The repertoire holds more than 2,000,000 clones, with about 92% as singletons. These data originate in a study of shared clonotypes between healthy human individuals. The germline V gene encodes CDR1 SGHTA and CDR2 FQGNSA. Trimming cost V 4 bases and J 4 bases; bases outside gene matches: 5. The CDR3 loop spans 15 amino acids. This sequence joins TRBV7-2 and TRBJ2-1; 9 nucleotides agree with TRBD2. The sequenced sample was naive CD4+ T cells from PBMCs. Subset reported: CD45RA+ positively selected. The receptor's source is a man between 18 and 35 years old in good health. Some clones in this sample may be carry-over from other donors' samples. Written as DNA, the CDR3 is TGTGCCAGCAGCTGGAGCGGGAGGCGGTACAATGAGCAGTTCTTC. This sequence encodes CASSWSGRRYNEQFF.